This T cell receptor (beta chain) was identified during a study of CD8 T cells in ankylosing spondylitis. Notes on the study in general: Within peripheral blood, clones linked to disease were CD8+ and relatively rare.

TCRdb reprocessed the 5' RACE reads with MiXCR, giving one entry per CDR3 protein. The table lists 200,000 to 300,000 distinct CDR3 sequences, 30% to 40% of them singletons, with about 4% in the top ten. For this clonotype: Its antigen remains unidentified.

Material: blood, either unsorted or a sorted T cell fraction (not recorded which). The receptor comes from a male donor with ankylosing spondylitis or in good health (not recorded which).

The CDR3 bases are TGTGCCACCAGCAGACCTGCTGGGCCAAGGGGAAACATTCAGTACTTC. It translates to CATSRPAGPRGNIQYF. The V gene is TRBV15, the J gene TRBJ2-4, with D maybe TRBD1 (5 bases). Germline loops: CDR1 LNHNV, CDR2 YYDKDF (reference sequence). The V end was cut by 2 bases, the J end by 6 bases, with 17 bases between. The CDR3 runs 16 residues.